The present T cell receptor beta chain was sequenced within a study of cytomegalovirus exposure and HLA in healthy donors. About the study: An earlier analysis found fewer than 120 million unique TCR beta sequences from 200 million or so T cells. About 85 million unique TCRs from HLA-typed donors were held in an early release of data. General study results and limits: There were some 150 TCR beta chains listed as cytomegalovirus-associated.

Though nominally healthy at sampling, donors likely had unrecorded immune exposures. CDR3 size: 13 residues. The germline gives CDR1 SEHNR, CDR2 FQNEAQ (reference sequence). V lost 11 bases and J lost 2, with 15 bases in between. As concerns this clone: Its antigen remains unknown.

Primers for the PCR totalled 60 Vbeta and 13 Jbeta. Libraries were prepared by immunoSEQ multiplex PCR; TCRdb keeps only in-frame clonotypes and omits some of them. Of 150,000 to 200,000 clones in the sample, over 60% are singletons; the top ten hold less than 2.5%. Specimen: PBMCs. The chain couples TRBV7-9 to TRBJ2-5, with D perhaps matching TRBD1 (6 bases). The TCR comes from a woman in her forties or fifties in good health and CMV-seronegative. The CDR3 nucleotides read TGTGCCCCCCGGCCACAGGGTCAAGAGACCCAGTACTTC. It encodes CAPRPQGQETQYF.